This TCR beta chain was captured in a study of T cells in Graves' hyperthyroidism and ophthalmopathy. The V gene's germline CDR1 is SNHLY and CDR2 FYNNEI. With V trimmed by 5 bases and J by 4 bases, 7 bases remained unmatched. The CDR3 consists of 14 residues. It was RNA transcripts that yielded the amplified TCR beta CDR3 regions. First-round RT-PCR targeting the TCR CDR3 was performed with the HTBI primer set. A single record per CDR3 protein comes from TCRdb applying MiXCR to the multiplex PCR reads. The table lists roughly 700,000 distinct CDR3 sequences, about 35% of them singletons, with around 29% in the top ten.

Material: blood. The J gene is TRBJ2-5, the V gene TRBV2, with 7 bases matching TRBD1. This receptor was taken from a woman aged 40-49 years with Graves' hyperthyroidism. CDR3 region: CASSQLGQLETQYF. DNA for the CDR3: TGTGCCAGCAGTCAGCTGGGACAGCTAGAGACCCAGTACTTC.